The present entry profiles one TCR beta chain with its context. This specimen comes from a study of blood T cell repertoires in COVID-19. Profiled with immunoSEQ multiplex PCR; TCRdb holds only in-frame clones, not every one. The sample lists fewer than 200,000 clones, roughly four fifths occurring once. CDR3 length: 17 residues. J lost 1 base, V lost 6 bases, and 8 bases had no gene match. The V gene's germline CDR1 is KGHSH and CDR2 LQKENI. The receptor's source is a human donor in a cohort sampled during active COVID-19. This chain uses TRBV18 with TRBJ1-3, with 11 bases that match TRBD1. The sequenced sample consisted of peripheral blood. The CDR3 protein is CASSPAGTGGSGNTIYF. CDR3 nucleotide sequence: TGTGCCAGCTCGCCGGCTGGGACAGGGGGTTCTGGAAACACCATATATTTT.